Following are 17 T cell receptor beta chains from one sample sequenced in a study of vaccination effects on CD4 cells after COVID-19. The antigens of these receptors remain unknown. TCRdb's table, derived via immunoSEQ multiplex PCR, lists solely in-frame clones and lacks some. This table has about 47,000 clones, under 80% appearing once. Isolating CD4+ T cells followed around nine days of culture. All study participants received two doses of BNT162b2 or mRNA-1273 vaccine. The input for sequencing was CD4+ T cells from PBMCs cultured without peptide, taken after COVID-19 vaccination. The receptors were sampled from a human donor who received a COVID-19 vaccine.

The chain has TRBV14 and TRBJ1-2; 9 nucleotides align to TRBD1. The CDR3 sequence is 11 residues long. With V trimmed by 8 bases and J by 7 bases, 2 bases remained unmatched. The germline CDR1 and CDR2 sequences are SGHDN and FVKESK. CDR3 protein: CASGQGFGYTF. The CDR3 DNA reads TGTGCCAGCGGACAGGGGTTTGGCTACACCTTC. Using reference TRBV14 and TRBJ1-2 for the parts outside the CDR3, the full variable domain is EAGVTQFPSHSVIEKGQTVTLRCDPISGHDNLYWYRRVMGKEIKFLLHFVKESKQDESGMPNNRFLAERTGGTYSTLKVQPAELEDSGVYFCASGQGFGYTFGSGTRLTVV.

This clone has a handful of counts. The chain recombines TRBV2 with TRBJ1-2; D gene uncertain. V lost 4 bases and J lost 0, with 12 bases in between. CDR3 length: 15 amino acids. Germline V lookup: CDR1 SNHLY, CDR2 FYNNEI. The chain's CDR3 is CASSVFGISNYGYTF. CDR3 DNA: TGTGCCAGCAGTGTTTTCGGCATCTCTAACTATGGCTACACCTTC.

V usage is TRBV3-1 (or the pseudogene TRBV3-2) and J usage is TRBJ2-5, with 8 positions matching TRBD1. The germline gives CDR1 LGHDT, CDR2 YNNKEL (reference sequence). This CDR3 contains 14 residues. Trimming at V came to 3 bases and at J to 1 base, leaving 1 base not matched to a gene. CDR3 region: CASSHTGGQETQYF. The CDR3 nucleotides are TGTGCCAGCAGCCACACAGGGGGCCAAGAGACCCAGTACTTC.

The table lists this clone with a few counts. The chain couples TRBV5-6 to TRBJ2-2; 8 bases match TRBD2. Germline CDR1 reads SGHDT; CDR2 reads YYEEEE. This CDR3 has 16 residues. V lost 4 bases and J lost 4; bases outside the gene matches: 9. The CDR3 DNA reads as TGTGCCAGCAGCCCCGCGGGGGGCGATCGCACCGGGGAGCTGTTTTTT. The encoded protein is CASSPAGGDRTGELFF. The full variable domain, completed using reference TRBV5-6 and TRBJ2-2, is DAGVTQSPTHLIKTRGQQVTLRCSPKSGHDTVSWYQQALGQGPQFIFQYYEEEERQRGNFPDRFSGHQFPNYSSELNVNALLLGDSALYLCASSPAGGDRTGELFFGEGSRLTVL.

The chain couples TRBV7-9 to TRBJ1-6; the D is unclear. CDR3 length: 15 residues. Per the germline V gene, CDR1 is SEHNR and CDR2 is FQNEAQ (reference sequence). V was cut by 0 bases and J by 4 bases, with 7 bases left in between. The CDR3 sequence is CASSLAGGYNSPLHF. The CDR3, as DNA: TGTGCCAGCAGCTTAGCGGGAGGGTATAATTCACCCCTCCACTTT.

By sample fraction, this clone is medium-sized. The chain couples TRBV5-6 to TRBJ1-6; the D is unclear. Trimming cost V 4 bases and J 10 bases, with 9 bases left between them. This CDR3 region has 12 residues. Germline CDR1 SGHDT, CDR2 YYEEEE. CDR3 amino acids: CASSRDSSPLHF. The CDR3 bases are TGTGCCAGCAGCAGGGATTCCTCACCCCTCCACTTT.

The chain employs TRBV4-1 and TRBJ1-5, with TRBD1 as a possible D gene (6 bases). CDR1 MGHRA and CDR2 YSYEKL come from the germline V gene. The V gene lost 1 base and the J gene lost 3 bases, with 19 bases spanning the gap. The CDR3 runs to 18 residues. The CDR3 loop is CASSQGSWGRRTNQPQHF. Here the CDR3 DNA reads TGCGCCAGCAGCCAAGGAAGTTGGGGGCGGAGAACCAATCAGCCCCAGCATTTT.

Only a few counts were recorded for this clone. The J gene is TRBJ2-7, the V gene TRBV16; D is perhaps TRBD1 or TRBD2 (5 bases each). The CDR3 is made up of 14 amino acids. CDR1 and CDR2 (germline): KGHSY, FQNENV. The V gene lost 6 bases and the J gene lost 1 base, with 13 bases spanning the gap. The CDR3 DNA reads as TGTGCCAGCAGTCCTCCGGGGCGGTCCTACGAGCAGTACTTC. Its protein is CASSPPGRSYEQYF.

J is TRBJ2-6 and V is TRBV6-1; D is uncertain. V gave up 1 base and J gave up 2 bases, with 9 bases separating them. Germline V CDR1 and CDR2: MNHNS, SASEGT. The CDR3 has 16 residues. The CDR3 loop reads CASSEGASPGANVLTF. The CDR3, as DNA: TGTGCCAGCAGTGAAGGGGCCTCTCCTGGGGCCAACGTCCTGACTTTC.

This clone was seen once. V usage is TRBV19 and J usage is TRBJ2-3; D remains ambiguous. Germline CDR1 LNHDA, CDR2 SQIVND (reference sequence). This CDR3 is built from 16 residues. Trimming removed 3 bases at V and 1 base at J, with 14 bases between. CDR3: CASSMPTSGRTDTQYF. CDR3 in DNA: TGTGCCAGTAGTATGCCAACCTCGGGTCGCACAGATACGCAGTATTTT.

In this sample, this clone turned up a few times. The chain couples TRBV18 to TRBJ2-7; possible D gene TRBD2, 5 bases. Germline values: CDR1 KGHSH, CDR2 LQKENI. This CDR3 comprises 15 residues. The V gene lost 3 bases and the J gene lost 0 bases, with 12 bases spanning the gap. The CDR3 loop reads CASSPVRDLSYEQYF. The CDR3 DNA follows: TGTGCCAGCTCACCCGTGAGGGATCTCTCCTACGAGCAGTACTTC.

V gene TRBV30 combines with J gene TRBJ2-5; TRBD1 is a possible D gene (5 bases). V was clipped by 2 bases and J by 5 bases, with 9 bases between them. Germline V lookup: CDR1 GTSNPN, CDR2 SVGIG (reference sequence). The CDR3 is 12 amino acids. CDR3 DNA: TGTGCCTGGAGTCAGGGTGGTGAGACCCAGTACTTC. This translates into CAWSQGGETQYF.

The rearrangement joins TRBV11-2 to TRBJ2-1, with 7 bases lining up with TRBD2. V lost 5 bases and J lost 6; bases outside the gene matches: 13. The CDR3 has 16 amino acids. The germline V gene encodes CDR1 SGHAT and CDR2 FQNNGV. The CDR3, as DNA: TGTGCCAGCAGCATCCGAGGACTAGGCCTTTTCAATGAGCAGTTCTTC. This encodes CASSIRGLGLFNEQFF. The whole variable domain, filled in from reference TRBV11-2 and TRBJ2-1, reads EAGVAQSPRYKIIEKRQSVAFWCNPISGHATLYWYQQILGQGPKLLIQFQNNGVVDDSQLPKDRFSAERLKGVDSTLKIQPAKLEDSAVYLCASSIRGLGLFNEQFFGPGTRLTVL.

This clone was detected once. The genes are TRBV27 and TRBJ1-4; D remains ambiguous. Trimming took off 8 bases at V and 0 bases at J, with 7 bases between the two ends. Germline V lookup: CDR1 MNHEY, CDR2 SMNVEV (reference sequence). This CDR3 comprises 13 residues. The CDR3 protein is CASRRTTNEKLFF. The DNA of the CDR3 is TGTGCCAGCCGGCGGACAACTAATGAAAAACTGTTTTTT.

CDR3 protein: CASSPMTSDNEQFF. In nucleotides, the CDR3 is TGCGCCAGCAGCCCAATGACTAGCGACAATGAGCAGTTCTTC. The rearrangement links TRBV5-1 to TRBJ2-1, with 8 bases that match TRBD2. V gave up 4 bases and J gave up 5 bases; unmatched junction bases: 5. This CDR3 spans 14 amino acids. Germline V gives CDR1 SGHRS, CDR2 YFSETQ.

This clone appeared a single time. V gene TRBV5-1 combines with J gene TRBJ2-1, with 10 positions matching TRBD2. The CDR3 length is 17 residues. V lost 5 bases to trimming and J lost 8 bases; unmatched junction nucleotides: 16. The germline CDR1 and CDR2 sequences are SGHRS and YFSETQ. DNA for the CDR3: TGCGCCAGCAGTTCCGCCCCAGCGGGAGGGGGGGGCTATGAGCAGTTCTTC. Protein product: CASSSAPAGGGGYEQFF. Combining the CDR3 with reference TRBV5-1 and TRBJ2-1 gives the whole variable domain KAGVTQTPRYLIKTRGQQVTLSCSPISGHRSVSWYQQTPGQGLQFLFEYFSETQRNKGNFPGRFSGRQFSNSRSEMNVSTLELGDSALYLCASSSAPAGGGGYEQFFGPGTRLTVL.

The V gene is TRBV30, the J gene TRBJ1-1, with D unresolved. CDR1 and CDR2 (germline): GTSNPN, SVGIG (reference sequence). This CDR3 spans 14 amino acids. The germline V and J ends were trimmed by 2 bases and 0 bases, with 10 bases remaining between them. CDR3 nucleotide sequence: TGTGCCTGGAGTCAATTTCAGGTGAACACTGAAGCTTTCTTT. This gives the protein CAWSQFQVNTEAFF.